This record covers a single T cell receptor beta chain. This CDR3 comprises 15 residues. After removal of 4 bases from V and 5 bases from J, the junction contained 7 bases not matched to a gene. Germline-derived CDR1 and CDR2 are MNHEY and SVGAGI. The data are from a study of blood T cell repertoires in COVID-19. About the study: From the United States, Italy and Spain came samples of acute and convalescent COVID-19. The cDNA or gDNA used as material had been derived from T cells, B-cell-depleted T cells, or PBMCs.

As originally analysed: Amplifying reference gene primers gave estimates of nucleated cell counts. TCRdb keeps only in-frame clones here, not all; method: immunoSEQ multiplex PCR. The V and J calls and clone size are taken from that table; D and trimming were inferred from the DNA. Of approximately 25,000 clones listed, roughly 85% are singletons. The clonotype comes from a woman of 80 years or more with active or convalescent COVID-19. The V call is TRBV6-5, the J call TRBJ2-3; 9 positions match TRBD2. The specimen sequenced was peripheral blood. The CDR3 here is CASSSLAGVKDTQYF. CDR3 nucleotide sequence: TGTGCCAGCAGTTCCTTAGCGGGAGTGAAAGATACGCAGTATTTT.